The sample holds a few counts of the clone carrying this T cell receptor (beta chain). Its antigen is as yet unknown. This CDR3 has 13 amino acids. Germline V gene sequence: CDR1 WSHSY, CDR2 SAAADI. V dropped 5 bases and J dropped 4; count of bases not matched to a gene: 3. Primers for the PCR totalled 60 Vbeta and 13 Jbeta. In the study's own analysis: About 10 million shared chains were among the roughly 78 million unique TCR beta chains that a later analysis counted. Clones were sequenced by immunoSEQ multiplex PCR, and TCRdb holds only the in-frame ones, with some missing. V, J and clone size are those of that table, while D and trimming were read from the DNA. Of about 200,000 clones in the sample, less than 80% are singletons; the top ten hold 3.5% to 5%. This entry belongs to a study of cytomegalovirus exposure and HLA in healthy donors. Study results and limitations: Owing to their indistinguishability, certain V segments, notably TRBV6-2 and TRBV6-3, were excluded. Cytomegalovirus status was reportedly diagnosed by the classifier with high sensitivity and specificity. A missense DCLRE1C variant was associated with V- and J-gene trimming of TCR beta chains in a later analysis, and an independent cohort replicated the association.

The sequence was collected from a woman in her 30s in good health and CMV-seropositive. The source material was PBMCs. V usage is TRBV10-2 and J usage is TRBJ1-1; 8 nucleotides agree with TRBD1. CDR3 residues: CASSTGGSTEAFF. In DNA, the CDR3 is TGCGCCAGCAGTACAGGGGGGAGCACTGAAGCTTTCTTT.